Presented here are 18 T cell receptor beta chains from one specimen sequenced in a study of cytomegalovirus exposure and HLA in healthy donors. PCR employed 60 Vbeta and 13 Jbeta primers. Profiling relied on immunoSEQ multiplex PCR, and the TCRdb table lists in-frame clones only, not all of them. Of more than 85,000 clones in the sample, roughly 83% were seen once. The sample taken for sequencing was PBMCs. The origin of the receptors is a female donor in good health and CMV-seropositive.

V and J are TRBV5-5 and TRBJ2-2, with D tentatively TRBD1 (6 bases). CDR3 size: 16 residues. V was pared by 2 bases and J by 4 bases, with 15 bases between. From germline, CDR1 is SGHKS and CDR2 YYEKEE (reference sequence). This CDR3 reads CASSFVQGFGTGELFF. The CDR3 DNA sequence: TGTGCCAGCAGCTTCGTACAGGGCTTCGGCACCGGGGAGCTGTTTTTT.

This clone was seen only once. In DNA, the CDR3 is TGTGCCAGCAGCGATATTCCGTCGCGATCGCCAATTCAAGAGACCCAGTACTTC. Translating it yields CASSDIPSRSPIQETQYF. V is TRBV11-2 and J is TRBJ2-5; no clear D gene. V lost 5 bases and J lost 2, with 24 bases in between. Germline CDR1 SGHAT, CDR2 FQNNGV. This CDR3 contains 18 residues.

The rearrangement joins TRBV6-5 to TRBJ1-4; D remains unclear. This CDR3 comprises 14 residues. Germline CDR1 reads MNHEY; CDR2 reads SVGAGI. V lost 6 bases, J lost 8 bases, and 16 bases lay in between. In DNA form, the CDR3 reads TGTGCCAGCAGGTTCGGGCGTTCGGGAGAAAAACTGTTTTTT. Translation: CASRFGRSGEKLFF.

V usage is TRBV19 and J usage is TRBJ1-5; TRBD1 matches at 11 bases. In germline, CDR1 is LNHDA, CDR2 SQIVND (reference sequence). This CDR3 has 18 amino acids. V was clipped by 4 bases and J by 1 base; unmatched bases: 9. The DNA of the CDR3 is TGTGCCAGTAGTACGGGGACAGGGGGGTTAGTAAGCAATCAGCCCCAGCATTTT. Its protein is CASSTGTGGLVSNQPQHF.

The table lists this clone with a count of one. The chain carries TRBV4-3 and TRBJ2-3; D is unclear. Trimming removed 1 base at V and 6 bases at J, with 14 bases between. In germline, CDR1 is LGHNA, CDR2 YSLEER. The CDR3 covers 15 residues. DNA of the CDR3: TGCGCCAGCAGCCAAGTGGGCGTCCCCGCGGATACGCAGTATTTT. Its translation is CASSQVGVPADTQYF.

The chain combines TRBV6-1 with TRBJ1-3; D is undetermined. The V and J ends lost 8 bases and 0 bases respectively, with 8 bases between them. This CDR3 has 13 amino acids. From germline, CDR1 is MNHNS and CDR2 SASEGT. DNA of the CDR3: TGTGCCAGCGGTCCGAGCTCTGGAAACACCATATATTTT. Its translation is CASGPSSGNTIYF.

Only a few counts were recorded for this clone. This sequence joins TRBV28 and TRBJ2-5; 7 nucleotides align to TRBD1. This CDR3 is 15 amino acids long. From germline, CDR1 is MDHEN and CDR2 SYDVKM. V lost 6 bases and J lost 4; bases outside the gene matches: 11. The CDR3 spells CASSPARRGRETQYF. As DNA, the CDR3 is TGTGCCAGCAGCCCGGCCCGAAGGGGGCGAGAGACCCAGTACTTC.

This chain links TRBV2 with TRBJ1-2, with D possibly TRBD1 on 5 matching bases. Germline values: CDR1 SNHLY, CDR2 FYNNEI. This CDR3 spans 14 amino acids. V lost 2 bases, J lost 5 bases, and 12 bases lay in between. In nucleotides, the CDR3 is TGTGCCAGCAGTGAAAGCGGGGCAGGGTATGGCTACACCTTC. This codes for CASSESGAGYGYTF.

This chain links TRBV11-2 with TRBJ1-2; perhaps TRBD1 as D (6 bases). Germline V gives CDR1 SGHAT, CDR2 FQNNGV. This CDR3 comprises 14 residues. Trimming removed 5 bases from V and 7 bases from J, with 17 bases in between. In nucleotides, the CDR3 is TGTGCCAGCAGCCCCACGGGGGGCGCGTTTGGCTACACCTTC. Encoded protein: CASSPTGGAFGYTF.

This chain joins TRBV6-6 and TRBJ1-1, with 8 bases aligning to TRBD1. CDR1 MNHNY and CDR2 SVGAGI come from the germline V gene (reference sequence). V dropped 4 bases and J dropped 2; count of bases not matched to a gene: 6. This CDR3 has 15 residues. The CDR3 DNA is TGTGCCAGCAGTTCCCATGGGACAGGAAACACTGAAGCTTTCTTT. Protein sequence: CASSSHGTGNTEAFF.

The CDR3 loop reads CASSLKRTAGGSPLHF. DNA for the CDR3: TGTGCCAGCAGTTTAAAGCGGACCGCGGGGGGTTCACCCCTCCACTTT. V usage is TRBV28 and J usage is TRBJ1-6; possibly TRBD1 for D (5 bases). The CDR3 covers 16 residues. Trimming cost V 2 bases and J 9 bases, with 17 bases left between them. Germline V gives CDR1 MDHEN, CDR2 SYDVKM.

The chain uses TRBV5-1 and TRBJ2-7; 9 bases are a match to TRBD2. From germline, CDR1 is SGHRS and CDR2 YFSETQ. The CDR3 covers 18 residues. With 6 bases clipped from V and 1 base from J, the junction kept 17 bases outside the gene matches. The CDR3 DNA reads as TGCGCCAGCAAGCTTGGGGCTAGCGGGGCCCGGACATCCTACGAGCAGTACTTC. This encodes CASKLGASGARTSYEQYF.

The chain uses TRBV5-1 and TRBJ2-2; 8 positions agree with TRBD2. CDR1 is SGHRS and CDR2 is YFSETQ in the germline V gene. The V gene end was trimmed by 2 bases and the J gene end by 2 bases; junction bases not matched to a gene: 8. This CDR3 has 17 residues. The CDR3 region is CASSFFLAGGNTGELFF. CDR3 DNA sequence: TGCGCCAGCAGCTTCTTCTTGGCGGGGGGTAACACCGGGGAGCTGTTTTTT.

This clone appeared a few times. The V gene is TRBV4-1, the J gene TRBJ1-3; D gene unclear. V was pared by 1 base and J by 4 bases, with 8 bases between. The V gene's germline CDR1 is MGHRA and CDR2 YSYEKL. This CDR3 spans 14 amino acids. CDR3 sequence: CASSQGQQGNTIYF. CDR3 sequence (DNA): TGCGCCAGCAGCCAAGGACAACAGGGAAACACCATATATTTT.

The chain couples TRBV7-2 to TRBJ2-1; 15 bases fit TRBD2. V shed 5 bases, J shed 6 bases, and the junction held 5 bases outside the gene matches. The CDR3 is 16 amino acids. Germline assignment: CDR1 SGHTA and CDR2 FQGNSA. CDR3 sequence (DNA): TGTGCCAGCAGCCTAGGACTAGCGGGAGGGTTCAATGAGCAGTTCTTC. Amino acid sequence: CASSLGLAGGFNEQFF.

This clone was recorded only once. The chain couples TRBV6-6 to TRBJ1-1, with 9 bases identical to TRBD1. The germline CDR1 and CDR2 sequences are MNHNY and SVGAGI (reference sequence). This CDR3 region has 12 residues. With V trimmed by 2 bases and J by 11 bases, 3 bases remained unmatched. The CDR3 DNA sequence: TGTGCCAGCAGTTACCGGACAGGGGCCGCTTTCTTT. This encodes CASSYRTGAAFF.

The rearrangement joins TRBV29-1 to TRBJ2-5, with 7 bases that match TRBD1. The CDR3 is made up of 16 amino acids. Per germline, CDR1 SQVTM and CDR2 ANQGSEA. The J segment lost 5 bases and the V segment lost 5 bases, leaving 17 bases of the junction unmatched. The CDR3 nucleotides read TGCAGCGTTTACCCCCGAGAGAGGGGGCGAGTTGAGACCCAGTACTTC. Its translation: CSVYPRERGRVETQYF. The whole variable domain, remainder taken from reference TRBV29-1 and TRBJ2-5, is SAVISQKPSRDICQRGTSLTIQCQVDSQVTMMFWYRQQPGQSLTLIATANQGSEATYESGFVIDKFPISRPNLTFSTLTVSNMSPEDSSIYLCSVYPRERGRVETQYFGPGTRLLVL.

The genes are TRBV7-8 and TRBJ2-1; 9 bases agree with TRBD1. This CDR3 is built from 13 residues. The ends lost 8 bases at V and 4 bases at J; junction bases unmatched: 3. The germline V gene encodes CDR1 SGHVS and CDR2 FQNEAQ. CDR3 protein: CASLDRGYNEQFF. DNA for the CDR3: TGTGCCAGCTTGGACAGGGGATACAATGAGCAGTTCTTC.